The clone carrying this T cell receptor beta chain was seen many times. Its antigen is as yet unknown. The sample is drawn from a study of regulatory T cells in long-lasting Graves disease. Germline assignment: CDR1 MNHEY and CDR2 SVGEGT. This CDR3 is 13 amino acids long. Library construction for TCR beta used iRepertoire HTBI primers and Arm-PCR of CDR3 regions. TCRdb fed the multiplex PCR reads into MiXCR, producing one record per CDR3 protein. The data show 300,000 to 450,000 distinct CDR3 sequences, about 14% seen once. Findings of the study overall: Among samples with persistent disease, TRBV28, TRBJ1-2 and TRBJ2-5 were favored.

The time point: newly diagnosed GD, antithyroid drugs for less than 3 months. The TCR library was made from RNA extracted from PBMCs. Diagnosing Graves' disease relied on the American Thyroid Association guidelines. Source: peripheral blood mononuclear cells (PBMCs), taken at new diagnosis, from a patient treated with antithyroid drugs. The clonotype was recovered from a female donor with Graves disease. V is TRBV6-2 or TRBV6-3 and J is TRBJ2-2, with 8 bases matching TRBD2. CDR3 DNA sequence: TGTGCGATCGCGGGGGGCTTCAGCGGGGAGCTGTTTTTT. Protein: CAIAGGFSGELFF.